This is a list of T cell receptor beta chains from one sample in a study of blood T cell repertoires in COVID-19. Using immunoSEQ multiplex PCR, the repertoire was profiled, and TCRdb retains in-frame clones only, with some absent. The sample holds roughly 200,000 clones, around 80% seen once. The sample consisted of peripheral blood. The origin of the receptors is a woman over 75 with COVID-19, enrolled during active disease. Both conserved end residues are part of each CDR3. The D gene is left open where the match is weak. A row's size may be missing; if present it is once, few, many or a size class.

TRBV5-1,-,-,TRBJ1-2,CASSSNPTDSFYGYTF,TGCGCCAGCAGCTCTAACCCAACCGACTCCTTCTATGGCTACACCTTC
TRBV28,-,-,TRBJ1-5,CASSGAGANNQPQHF,TGTGCCAGCAGTGGCGCAGGGGCCAACAATCAGCCCCAGCATTTT
TRBV2,-,TRBD1,TRBJ1-2,CASRRTGSDGYTF,TGTGCCAGCAGACGGACAGGGAGCGATGGCTACACCTTC
TRBV5-6,-,TRBD2,TRBJ2-7,CASSLGLAGDEQYF,TGTGCCAGCAGCTTAGGGCTAGCGGGAGACGAGCAGTACTTC
TRBV9,-,TRBD1,TRBJ1-3,CASSVGRGGDRGNTIYF,TGTGCCAGCAGCGTAGGAAGAGGGGGCGATCGAGGAAACACCATATATTTT
TRBV7-9,-,-,TRBJ1-1,CASSLGPDRNTEAFF,TGTGCCAGCAGCTTAGGCCCCGACAGGAACACTGAAGCTTTCTTT
TRBV10-3,-,TRBD1,TRBJ1-2,CAIAMTGDHGYTF,TGTGCCATCGCAATGACAGGGGATCATGGCTACACCTTC
TRBV4-1,-,-,TRBJ2-3,CASSQDAVGARRGDTQYF,TGCGCCAGCAGCCAAGATGCAGTTGGGGCAAGGAGGGGAGATACGCAGTATTTT
TRBV29-1,-,-,TRBJ2-7,CSGLKSLGEQYF,TGCTCAGGACTAAAATCCCTGGGGGAGCAGTACTTC
TRBV15,-,TRBD2,TRBJ2-7,CATSMGLIYEQYF,TGTGCCACCAGCATGGGACTAATCTACGAGCAGTACTTC
TRBV5-1,-,-,TRBJ2-7,CASSPGDLSSSEQYF,TGCGCCAGCAGCCCGGGGGACCTTTCCTCCAGCGAGCAGTACTTC
TRBV19,-,TRBD1,TRBJ1-5,CASSETGVGQPQHF,TGTGCCAGTAGTGAGACAGGGGTGGGGCAGCCCCAGCATTTT
TRBV6-1,-,-,TRBJ1-2,CASSELGRGTF,TGTGCCAGCAGTGAACTCGGACGGGGGACCTTC
TRBV28,-,-,TRBJ1-5,CASQGLGQPQHF,TGTGCCAGCCAGGGGCTCGGGCAGCCCCAGCATTTT
TRBV4-1,-,TRBD2,TRBJ2-5,CASSDAPASGGKETQYF,TGCGCCAGCAGCGACGCCCCGGCTAGCGGGGGGAAAGAGACCCAGTACTTC
TRBV18,-,TRBD1,TRBJ2-7,CASSPARGRGEQYF,TGTGCCAGCTCACCAGCAAGGGGGCGCGGCGAGCAGTACTTC
TRBV9,-,-,TRBJ1-1,CASSGAVDTEAFF,TGTGCCAGCAGCGGGGCTGTCGACACTGAAGCTTTCTTT
TRBV11-2,few,-,TRBJ1-2,CASKKQANYGYTF,TGTGCCAGCAAAAAGCAGGCTAACTATGGCTACACCTTC
TRBV11-2,once,-,TRBJ2-2,CASSLDIPTGPPGELFF,TGTGCCAGCAGCTTAGATATCCCCACAGGACCACCAGGGGAGCTGTTTTTT
TRBV18,-,TRBD1,TRBJ1-6,CASSPTGTGWNSPLHF,TGTGCCAGCTCACCAACCGGGACAGGGTGGAATTCACCCCTCCACTTT
TRBV19,-,TRBD1,TRBJ1-6,CASSPQGALGSYNSPLHF,TGTGCCAGTAGCCCCCAGGGGGCACTCGGCTCCTATAATTCACCCCTCCACTTT
TRBV18,-,-,TRBJ2-1,CASSPPSSLGTEQFF,TGTGCCAGCTCACCACCGTCGTCGTTGGGCACTGAGCAGTTCTTC
TRBV5-6,-,TRBD2,TRBJ2-1,CASSLAGLAGSSYNEQFF,TGTGCCAGCAGCTTGGCCGGACTAGCGGGCAGCTCCTACAATGAGCAGTTCTTC
TRBV29-1,-,-,TRBJ1-1,CSVLGLTDGGVDEAFF,TGCAGCGTTCTTGGACTAACCGACGGGGGGGTCGATGAAGCTTTCTTT
TRBV4-1,once,-,TRBJ1-1,CASSQDQFTEAFF,TGCGCCAGCAGCCAAGACCAGTTCACTGAAGCTTTCTTT